A selection of T cell receptor beta chains follows, all from one sample in a study of identical twins. TCRdb used MiXCR to reprocess the 5' RACE reads, holding one entry per CDR3 protein. Among 410,000 or so distinct CDR3 sequences, 15% to 20% were seen once, and the ten largest hold 10% to 15%. Specimen: naive T cells sorted from blood. These receptors originate from a man aged 50 to 59 in good health. Each CDR3 is given with its conserved first and last residue. A D gene is named only where the DNA matches it firmly. For some rows the clone size is stated as once, few or many, or as a class when expanded; others skip it.

v_call	d_call	j_call	clone_size	cdr3_nt	cdr3_aa
TRBV20-1	-	TRBJ2-2	-	TGCGGTTATCGAGGGGGGTTCTCGAACACCGGGGAGCTGTTTTTT	CGYRGGFSNTGELFF
TRBV18	-	TRBJ1-3	-	TGTGCCAGCTCACCATTGGACACCAACTCTGGAAACACCATATATTTT	CASSPLDTNSGNTIYF
TRBV12-3/TRBV12-4	-	TRBJ1-6	many	TGTGCCAGCAGTTCCCAGCCCAATTCACCCCTCCACTTT	CASSSQPNSPLHF
TRBV9	-	TRBJ2-7	many	TGTGCCAGCAGCGTAGGAGGCCCCAACGAGCAGTACTTC	CASSVGGPNEQYF
TRBV29-1	-	TRBJ2-1	-	TGCAGCGTTGAAGAACGGGGGACACACTCCTACAATGAGCAGTTCTTC	CSVEERGTHSYNEQFF
TRBV28	TRBD1	TRBJ2-2	few	TGTGCCAACCCGGGACAGCTGAACACCGGGGAGCTGTTTTTT	CANPGQLNTGELFF
TRBV5-1	TRBD2	TRBJ2-5	-	TGCGCCAGCAGCTTGGCCGGGACTAGCGGTATTTACTTC	CASSLAGTSGIYF
TRBV6-2/TRBV6-3	-	TRBJ2-3	-	TGTGCCAGCATCAAGAGGGTCGAAGATACGCAGTATTTT	CASIKRVEDTQYF
TRBV10-3	-	TRBJ2-7	-	TGTGCCATCAGTGAGAACACAGGGTTCTACGAGCAGTACTTC	CAISENTGFYEQYF
TRBV9	-	TRBJ1-1	few	TGTGCCAGCAACGCCCGAGTAACGGGCACTGAAGCTTTCTTT	CASNARVTGTEAFF
TRBV5-1	-	TRBJ2-2	-	TGCGCCAGCAGCTTGATGAGCGGGCGCGGCACCGGGGAGCTGTTTTTT	CASSLMSGRGTGELFF
TRBV24-1	-	TRBJ2-2	-	TGTGCCACCAGTGATTCCCGGACGGGAAACACCGGGGAGCTGTTTTTT	CATSDSRTGNTGELFF
TRBV28	-	TRBJ2-4	many	TGTGCCAGCAGTTCACCGGGTCAGCTAGCCAAAAACATTCAGTACTTC	CASSSPGQLAKNIQYF
TRBV19	-	TRBJ2-1	-	TGTGCCAGTAGAACGGCAGGCCATGAGCAGTTCTTC	CASRTAGHEQFF
TRBV19	TRBD2	TRBJ2-1	-	TGTGCCAGTAGTACACGGACTAGCGGGAGTTTCAATGAGCAGTTCTTC	CASSTRTSGSFNEQFF
TRBV4-3	TRBD2	TRBJ2-2	once	TGCGCCAGCAGCCAAGGGACTAGCGGCGGAACCGGGGAGCTGTTTTTT	CASSQGTSGGTGELFF
TRBV12-3/TRBV12-4	-	TRBJ2-7	few	TGTGCCAGCAGTTCAGCTTTGGGGGGGGGCCTTTACGAGCAGTACTTC	CASSSALGGGLYEQYF
TRBV5-1	-	TRBJ1-3	-	TGCGCCAGCAGTGAGGCAGTTGGAAACACCATATATTTT	CASSEAVGNTIYF
TRBV4-1	TRBD1	TRBJ1-5	many	TGCGCCAGCAGCCAGGGACAGGGGTTGGGCCATAGCAATCAGCCCCAGCATTTT	CASSQGQGLGHSNQPQHF
TRBV18	-	TRBJ1-1	few	TGTGCCAGCTCACCGGACGTTGAAGCTTTCTTT	CASSPDVEAFF
TRBV7-2	-	TRBJ2-3	-	TGTGCCAGCAGCCACGGACAGACAGATACGCAGTATTTT	CASSHGQTDTQYF
TRBV5-4	TRBD1	TRBJ1-2	many	TGTGCCAGCATCGAACAGGGGGCGGCCTATGGCTACACCTTC	CASIEQGAAYGYTF
TRBV2	-	TRBJ2-5	-	TGTGCCAGCAGTGTAAACAGGGAAGAGACCCAGTACTTC	CASSVNREETQYF
TRBV25-1	TRBD2	TRBJ2-1	-	TGTGCCAGCAGTCCCAGCGGGAGAGGGGCCAATGAGCAGTTCTTC	CASSPSGRGANEQFF
TRBV29-1	-	TRBJ2-2	-	TGCAGCGTCGCAAGGGCGGACAGCCCAACCGGGGAGCTGTTTTTT	CSVARADSPTGELFF
TRBV11-2	TRBD2	TRBJ2-3	many	TGTGCCAGCAGATTCGCCACTAGCGGTAGCACAGATACGCAGTATTTT	CASRFATSGSTDTQYF
TRBV29-1	-	TRBJ1-1	few	TGCAGCGTACGTGGCGGTACAGGGAACACTGAAGCTTTCTTT	CSVRGGTGNTEAFF
TRBV27	TRBD1	TRBJ2-3	-	TGTGCCAGCAGTTCCCTGGGACAGAGAATGACAGATACGCAGTATTTT	CASSSLGQRMTDTQYF
TRBV3-1	-	TRBJ2-3	-	TGTGCCAGCAGCCAATCCCTGGCGCCCGATACGCAGTATTTT	CASSQSLAPDTQYF
TRBV15	TRBD2	TRBJ2-1	few	TGTGCCACCAGCAGATCGGGACTAGCGGGGAAGGATGAGCAGTTCTTC	CATSRSGLAGKDEQFF
TRBV7-3	-	TRBJ2-3	-	TGTGCCAGCAGCTTAACGATCCAGGGGAGAGCGGATACGCAGTATTTT	CASSLTIQGRADTQYF
TRBV28	-	TRBJ1-4	-	TGTGCCAGCAGTTTCGCAGGGATCGGGGAAAAACTGTTTTTT	CASSFAGIGEKLFF
TRBV5-1	TRBD1	TRBJ1-4	-	TGCGCCAGCAGCCGAGACGGACAGGGATCGCCTAATGAAAAACTGTTTTTT	CASSRDGQGSPNEKLFF
TRBV29-1	-	TRBJ2-5	-	TGCAGCGTTGATCAAGGAGGGGGCCTAAAGACCCAGTACTTC	CSVDQGGGLKTQYF
TRBV27	-	TRBJ2-2	-	TGTGCCAGCAGTTCCATTCTAGGGACGCCCTGGGAGCTGTTTTTT	CASSSILGTPWELFF
TRBV5-1	-	TRBJ2-3	-	TGCGCCAGCAGCAACAGCCCAGATACGCAGTATTTT	CASSNSPDTQYF
TRBV7-7	-	TRBJ1-3	few	TGTGCCAGCAGCTTAGCGCCTTGGGGCAGCCCCTCTGGAAACACCATATATTTT	CASSLAPWGSPSGNTIYF
TRBV7-9	TRBD1	TRBJ2-7	-	TGTGCCAGCAGCTACCCGGACAGGGGAATATTCGAGCAGTACTTC	CASSYPDRGIFEQYF
TRBV10-3	-	TRBJ2-2	-	TGTGCCATCAGTGATGGGGGCACCGGGGAGCTGTTTTTT	CAISDGGTGELFF
TRBV12-3/TRBV12-4	-	TRBJ2-2	few	TGTGCCAGCAGTTTAGGGGGGCCGGAGACCGGGGAGCTGTTTTTT	CASSLGGPETGELFF
TRBV6-2/TRBV6-3	TRBD2	TRBJ2-7	many	TGTGCCAGCAGTTACCCCCCTGGGACTAGCGGATTCTTAAGCTCCTACGAGCAGTACTTC	CASSYPPGTSGFLSSYEQYF
TRBV14	-	TRBJ2-5	few	TGTGCCAGCAGCCACCTTAACGGAGAGACCCAGTACTTC	CASSHLNGETQYF
TRBV15	TRBD2	TRBJ2-5	-	TGTGCCACCAGAAAGACTAGCGGGGGGCCTCAAGAGACCCAGTACTTC	CATRKTSGGPQETQYF
TRBV5-6	-	TRBJ2-5	few	TGTGCCAGCAGCTTTACCAACAGGGCAGAGACCCAGTACTTC	CASSFTNRAETQYF
TRBV6-5	TRBD2	TRBJ2-5	many	TGTGCCAGCAGTTTTCCAGGGAGGGCTCAGACCCAGTACTTC	CASSFPGRAQTQYF
TRBV19	-	TRBJ1-1	-	TGTGCCAGTACCCTCGGGGCCCAGAACACTGAAGCTTTCTTT	CASTLGAQNTEAFF
TRBV15	-	TRBJ2-7	many	TGTGCCACCAGCAGAGGCCTGCGGGACCGTCCCTACGAGCAGTACTTC	CATSRGLRDRPYEQYF
TRBV9	TRBD1	TRBJ2-1	-	TGTGCCAGCAGCTCCAACCCTGCTCCGGGACAGGGGTACTACAATGAGCAGTTCTTC	CASSSNPAPGQGYYNEQFF
TRBV7-8	-	TRBJ1-4	-	TGTGCCAGCAGCAAGGGGGTAACAACTAATGAAAAACTGTTTTTT	CASSKGVTTNEKLFF
TRBV12-3/TRBV12-4	TRBD1	TRBJ2-3	few	TGTGCCAGCAGGTACTCGGGACAGAGCACAGATACGCAGTATTTT	CASRYSGQSTDTQYF
TRBV28	TRBD1	TRBJ2-1	many	TGTGCCAGCAGTTTCGTGAACAGGGGCAATGAGCAGTTCTTC	CASSFVNRGNEQFF